This T cell receptor beta chain was identified in a study of control samples from healthy donors and cancer patients. Trimming shortened V by 4 bases and J by 9 bases, and 23 bases separated the two germline ends. Germline V lookup: CDR1 SGHNT, CDR2 YYREEE (reference sequence). This CDR3 is built from 17 residues. This clone has only one observation. Clones were read by immunoSEQ multiplex PCR, and TCRdb kept only the in-frame ones, dropping some. The sample comprises 400,000 to 500,000 clones, around nine tenths of which are singletons, and around 6.4% rests with the top ten. Sequencing was performed on PBMCs. The receptor was derived from a man between 35 and 55 years old with head and neck cancer. The chain is built from TRBV5-4 and TRBJ1-6; TRBD1 is a possible D gene (5 bases). The CDR3 DNA follows: TGTGCCAGCAGCCGGGGGGGAGGGGATCGGTATGGTTCACCCCTCCACTTT. The encoded protein is CASSRGGGDRYGSPLHF.